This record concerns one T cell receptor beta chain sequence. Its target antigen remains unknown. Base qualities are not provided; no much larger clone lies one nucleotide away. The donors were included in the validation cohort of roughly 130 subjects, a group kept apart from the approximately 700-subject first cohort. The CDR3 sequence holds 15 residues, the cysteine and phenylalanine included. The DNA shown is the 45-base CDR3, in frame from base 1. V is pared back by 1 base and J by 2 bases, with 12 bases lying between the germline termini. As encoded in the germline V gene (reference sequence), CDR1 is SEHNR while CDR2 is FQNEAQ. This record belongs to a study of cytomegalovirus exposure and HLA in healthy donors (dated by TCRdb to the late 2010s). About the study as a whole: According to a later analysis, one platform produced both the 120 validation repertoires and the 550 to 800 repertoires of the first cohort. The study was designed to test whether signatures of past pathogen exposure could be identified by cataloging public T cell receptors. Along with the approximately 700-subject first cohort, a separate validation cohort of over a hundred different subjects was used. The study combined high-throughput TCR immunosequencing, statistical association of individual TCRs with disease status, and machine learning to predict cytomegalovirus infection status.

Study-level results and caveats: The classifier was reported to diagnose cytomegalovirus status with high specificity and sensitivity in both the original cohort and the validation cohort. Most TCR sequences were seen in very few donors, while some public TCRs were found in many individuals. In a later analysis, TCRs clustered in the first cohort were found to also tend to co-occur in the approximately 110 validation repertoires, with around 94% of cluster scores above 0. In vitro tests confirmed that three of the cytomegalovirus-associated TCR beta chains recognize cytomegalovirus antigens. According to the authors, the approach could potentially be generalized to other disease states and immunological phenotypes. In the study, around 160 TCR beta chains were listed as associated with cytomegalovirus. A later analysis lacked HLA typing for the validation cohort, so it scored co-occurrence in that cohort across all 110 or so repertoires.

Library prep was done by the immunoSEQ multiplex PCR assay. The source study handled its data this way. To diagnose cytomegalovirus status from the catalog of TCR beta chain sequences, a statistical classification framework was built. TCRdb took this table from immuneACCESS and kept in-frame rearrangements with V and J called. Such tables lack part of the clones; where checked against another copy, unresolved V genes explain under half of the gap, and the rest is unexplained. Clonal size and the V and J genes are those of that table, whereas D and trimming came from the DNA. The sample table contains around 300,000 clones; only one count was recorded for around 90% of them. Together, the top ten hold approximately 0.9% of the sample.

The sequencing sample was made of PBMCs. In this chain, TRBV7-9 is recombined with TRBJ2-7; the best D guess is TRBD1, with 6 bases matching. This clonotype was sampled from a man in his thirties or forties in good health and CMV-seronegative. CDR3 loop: CASSLGQGLAYEQYF. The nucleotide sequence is TGTGCCAGCAGCTTAGGCCAGGGGCTGGCCTACGAGCAGTACTTC.